Below are 3 T cell receptor beta chains sequenced from a single sample in a study of blood T cell repertoires in COVID-19. TCRdb's table, derived via immunoSEQ multiplex PCR, lists solely in-frame clones and lacks some. The table records 150,000 to 200,000 clones, about 81% of them present only once. The source material was peripheral blood. These receptors originate from a man aged 55 to 70 with active or convalescent COVID-19.

The J gene is TRBJ1-2, the V gene TRBV25-1; no clear D gene. The CDR3 runs 13 residues. Per the germline V gene, CDR1 is MGHDK and CDR2 is SYGVNS. Trimming pared 3 bases from V and 4 bases from J, leaving 9 bases between. The CDR3 DNA reads as TGTGCCAGCAGTGATTGGGCGATCTATGGCTACACCTTC. It is translated as CASSDWAIYGYTF.

The CDR3 is CASSIEWTSNYGYTF. The CDR3 DNA sequence: TGTGCCAGTAGTATAGAATGGACATCCAACTATGGCTACACCTTC. The chain joins TRBV19 to TRBJ1-2, with a possible D match to TRBD1 (5 bases). Trimming shortened V by 0 bases and J by 2 bases, and 10 bases separated the two germline ends. Germline CDR1 and CDR2: LNHDA and SQIVND (reference sequence). This CDR3 is built from 15 residues.

The chain recombines TRBV19 with TRBJ1-2; 9 bases agree with TRBD1. The V and J ends lost 6 bases and 7 bases, in that order; junction bases with no gene match: 3. This CDR3 comprises 12 residues. Germline assignment: CDR1 LNHDA and CDR2 SQIVND (reference sequence). The CDR3 region is CASRTGGFGYTF. The CDR3 DNA reads as TGTGCCAGTAGGACAGGGGGATTTGGCTACACCTTC. Together with reference TRBV19 and TRBJ1-2, the CDR3 gives the full variable domain: DGGITQSPKYLFRKEGQNVTLSCEQNLNHDAMYWYRQDPGQGLRLIYYSQIVNDFQKGDIAEGYSVSREKKESFPLTVTSAQKNPTAFYLCASRTGGFGYTFGSGTRLTVV.